The present TCR beta chain was sequenced within a study of cytomegalovirus exposure and HLA in healthy donors. Study results and caveats: A later analysis reportedly found fewer N-insertions in an Asian-associated ancestry cluster than the roughly 670-donor mean. A later analysis appeared to link common viral pathogens to several of the most significant clusters.

This clone was recorded a few times. What it recognizes is unknown. Germline CDR1 LNHDA, CDR2 SQIVND (reference sequence). V shed 5 bases, J shed 5 bases, and the junction held 12 bases outside the gene matches. This CDR3 has 18 residues. The PCR was carried out with 60 Vbeta primers and 13 Jbeta primers. Methods used by the authors: A later analysis counted 65 million to 90 million unique TCR beta chains, around 10 million shared. Generated by immunoSEQ multiplex PCR, the TCRdb table keeps only in-frame clones and is missing some. For V, J and clone size, that table is used; D and trimming come from the DNA. Of over 150,000 clones in the sample, around 74% were seen once.

The chain couples TRBV19 to TRBJ2-5; 15 bases match TRBD2. This clonotype was sampled from a man younger than 30 in good health and CMV-seronegative. Source material: PBMCs. The DNA for the CDR3 is TGTGCCAGTAGTTTGAGGGGCTTCGGACTAGCGGGAGGGGAGACCCAGTACTTC. This translates into CASSLRGFGLAGGETQYF.